These 26 T cell receptor beta chains share one sample of origin, sequenced in a study of cytomegalovirus exposure and HLA in healthy donors. In the PCR, 60 Vbeta and 13 Jbeta primers were used. Here immunoSEQ multiplex PCR was the method, and the copy in TCRdb shows in-frame clones only, minus some. The sample has 100,000 to 150,000 clones; roughly 68% are singletons. Sequenced sample: PBMCs. All receptors come from a woman aged 45-65 years in good health and CMV-seropositive.

The chain carries TRBV29-1 and TRBJ1-1, with D possibly being TRBD1 (6 bases). The germline gives CDR1 SQVTM, CDR2 ANQGSEA. The CDR3 is 13 residues long. Trimming shortened V by 8 bases and J by 1 base, and 14 bases separated the two germline ends. The CDR3 region has the DNA TGCAGCAACGCGGACAGCACGAACACTGAAGCTTTCTTT. Translated: CSNADSTNTEAFF. The variable domain in full, with the rest retrieved from reference TRBV29-1 and TRBJ1-1, is SAVISQKPSRDICQRGTSLTIQCQVDSQVTMMFWYRQQPGQSLTLIATANQGSEATYESGFVIDKFPISRPNLTFSTLTVSNMSPEDSSIYLCSNADSTNTEAFFGQGTRLTVV.

The V gene is TRBV5-1, the J gene TRBJ1-4, with D possibly TRBD1 on 6 matching bases. CDR1 and CDR2 from the germline V gene are SGHRS and YFSETQ. Trimming pared 0 bases from V and 8 bases from J, leaving 11 bases between. The CDR3 runs to 14 residues. The DNA for the CDR3 is TGCGCCAGCAGCTTGGACAGGGAAAACGAAAAACTGTTTTTT. Its protein is CASSLDRENEKLFF.

This clone was recorded a few times. The chain links TRBV6-5 to TRBJ1-2; no clear D. Germline CDR1 reads MNHEY; CDR2 reads SVGAGI. With 6 bases removed from V and 2 bases from J, the gap between germline ends came to 10 bases. The length of the CDR3 is 13 residues. CDR3 DNA sequence: TGTGCCAGCAGCCCTGGGCAGAACTATGGCTACACCTTC. Translation: CASSPGQNYGYTF.

This chain joins TRBV7-7 and TRBJ2-5, with D possibly matching TRBD1 (5 bases). Trimming took off 6 bases at V and 4 bases at J, with 12 bases between the two ends. The CDR3 loop spans 13 amino acids. Germline V gene data show CDR1 as SSHAT and CDR2 as FNYEAQ (reference sequence). In nucleotides, the CDR3 is TGTGCCAGCAGTTTCAGGGATGTAGAGACCCAGTACTTC. This encodes CASSFRDVETQYF.

The chain employs TRBV2 and TRBJ1-5; D might be TRBD1 (5 bases). V lost 7 bases and J 5 bases, leaving 12 bases between the germline ends. This CDR3 contains 13 residues. Germline V gives CDR1 SNHLY, CDR2 FYNNEI. The CDR3, as DNA: TGTGCCAGCAATGATGCAGGGCATCAGCCCCAGCATTTT. Translation: CASNDAGHQPQHF. Together with reference TRBV2 and TRBJ1-5, the CDR3 gives the full variable domain: EPEVTQTPSHQVTQMGQEVILRCVPISNHLYFYWYRQILGQKVEFLVSFYNNEISEKSEIFDDQFSVERPDGSNFTLKIRSTKLEDSAMYFCASNDAGHQPQHFGDGTRLSIL.

This rearrangement joins TRBV7-9 to TRBJ1-4; tentatively, D is TRBD1 (5 bases). Germline lookup yields CDR1 SEHNR and CDR2 FQNEAQ (reference sequence). The CDR3 is made up of 14 amino acids. The germline V and J ends were trimmed by 2 bases and 7 bases, with 11 bases remaining between them. The CDR3 DNA follows: TGTGCCAGCAGCTTACCAGGGTTTGGTGAAAAACTGTTTTTT. Translating gives CASSLPGFGEKLFF. The complete variable domain, with remaining parts taken from reference TRBV7-9 and TRBJ1-4, reads DTGVSQNPRHKITKRGQNVTFRCDPISEHNRLYWYRQTLGQGPEFLTYFQNEAQLEKSRLLSDRFSAERPKGSFSTLEIQRTEQGDSAMYLCASSLPGFGEKLFFGSGTQLSVL.

V usage is TRBV4-3 and J usage is TRBJ2-1; D perhaps matches TRBD1 (6 bases). Trimming stripped 4 bases from V and 8 bases from J, with 12 bases between. The germline CDR1 and CDR2 sequences are LGHNA and YSLEER. The CDR3 spans 13 residues. Here the CDR3 DNA reads TGCGCCAGCAGCCCCGGACAGTGGGATGAGCAGTTCTTC. Translated, it gives CASSPGQWDEQFF.

This clone has a single count. This sequence joins TRBV7-9 and TRBJ2-5; tentatively, D is TRBD2 (5 bases). Trimming stripped 8 bases from V and 0 bases from J, with 19 bases between. The germline V gene has CDR1 SEHNR and CDR2 FQNEAQ (reference sequence). The CDR3 consists of 16 residues. CDR3 protein: CASQSRASRYQETQYF. The CDR3 DNA sequence: TGTGCCAGCCAATCTCGGGCTAGCAGGTACCAAGAGACCCAGTACTTC.

J is TRBJ2-4 and V is TRBV2; 11 positions agree with TRBD1. Germline V gene lookup returns CDR1 SNHLY and CDR2 FYNNEI. The CDR3 extends over 15 amino acids. Trimming removed 7 bases from V and 8 bases from J; junction bases left unmatched: 10. CDR3 nucleotides: TGTGCCAGCATGCTCACCGGGACAGGGGGGCACATTCAGTACTTC. It codes for CASMLTGTGGHIQYF. Full variable domain (missing parts from reference TRBV2 and TRBJ2-4): EPEVTQTPSHQVTQMGQEVILRCVPISNHLYFYWYRQILGQKVEFLVSFYNNEISEKSEIFDDQFSVERPDGSNFTLKIRSTKLEDSAMYFCASMLTGTGGHIQYFGAGTRLSVL.

V usage is TRBV6-5 and J usage is TRBJ1-2; D not resolved. V was cut by 1 base and J by 0 bases, with 12 bases left in between. CDR3 length: 16 amino acids. Germline lookup yields CDR1 MNHEY and CDR2 SVGAGI. This CDR3 is CASSYYAQAPNYGYTF. Written as DNA, the CDR3 is TGTGCCAGCAGTTACTACGCCCAGGCACCTAACTATGGCTACACCTTC.

The chain joins TRBV29-1 to TRBJ1-4; maybe TRBD1 (6 bases). Trimming took off 4 bases at V and 6 bases at J, with 12 bases between the two ends. CDR1 is SQVTM, CDR2 ANQGSEA, per germline. The CDR3 sequence is 13 residues long. CDR3 residues: CSVGGGSDEKLFF. In nucleotides, the CDR3 is TGCAGCGTTGGGGGGGGCTCGGATGAAAAACTGTTTTTT. Combining the CDR3 with reference TRBV29-1 and TRBJ1-4 gives the whole variable domain SAVISQKPSRDICQRGTSLTIQCQVDSQVTMMFWYRQQPGQSLTLIATANQGSEATYESGFVIDKFPISRPNLTFSTLTVSNMSPEDSSIYLCSVGGGSDEKLFFGSGTQLSVL.

The sample holds a few counts of this clone. This chain joins TRBV2 and TRBJ2-7; TRBD2 matches 7 bases. Germline CDR1 and CDR2: SNHLY and FYNNEI. CDR3 length equals 14 residues. Trimming at V came to 2 bases and at J to 3 bases, leaving 4 bases not matched to a gene. The CDR3 loop is CASSEITSVYEQYF. The CDR3 DNA is TGTGCCAGCAGTGAAATTACTAGCGTCTACGAGCAGTACTTC. The full variable domain, in which reference TRBV2 and TRBJ2-7 provide the parts outside the CDR3, is EPEVTQTPSHQVTQMGQEVILRCVPISNHLYFYWYRQILGQKVEFLVSFYNNEISEKSEIFDDQFSVERPDGSNFTLKIRSTKLEDSAMYFCASSEITSVYEQYFGPGTRLTVT.

The chain has TRBV15 and TRBJ1-2, with D possibly matching TRBD1 (5 bases). Trimming removed 3 bases from V and 4 bases from J, with 24 bases in between. The germline V gene encodes CDR1 LNHNV and CDR2 YYDKDF (reference sequence). The CDR3 extends over 18 amino acids. The CDR3 protein is CATSSSGAAYRGSYGYTF. The CDR3 DNA reads TGTGCCACCAGCAGCTCCGGGGCCGCGTACCGGGGGAGCTATGGCTACACCTTC.

The chain couples TRBV4-2 to TRBJ1-2; the D gene is possibly TRBD1 (5 bases). The V gene lost 0 bases and the J gene lost 0 bases, with 8 bases spanning the gap. There are 15 residues in the CDR3. The germline CDR1 and CDR2 sequences are LGHNA and YNFKEQ. The CDR3 reads CASSQELQANYGYTF. The CDR3, as DNA: TGTGCCAGCAGCCAAGAACTACAGGCTAACTATGGCTACACCTTC.

V usage is TRBV15 and J usage is TRBJ1-4, with D perhaps matching TRBD1 (6 bases). The V end lost 3 bases, the J end lost 3 bases, and 11 bases lay between the germline ends. This CDR3 contains 15 residues. CDR1 and CDR2 from the germline V gene are LNHNV and YYDKDF (reference sequence). CDR3: CATSRRGGPNEKLFF. The CDR3 bases are TGTGCCACCAGCAGGAGGGGGGGTCCTAATGAAAAACTGTTTTTT.

In DNA form, the CDR3 reads TGTGCCAGCACGACACAGGGGGCGTTTAGGGGCTACACCTTC. This encodes CASTTQGAFRGYTF. The chain links TRBV6-1 to TRBJ1-2, with 9 bases lining up with TRBD1. V lost 7 bases, J lost 8 bases, and 11 bases stayed unmatched. The CDR3 spans 14 residues. The germline CDR1 and CDR2 sequences are MNHNS and SASEGT.

This clone turned up a few times. The chain has TRBV5-1 and TRBJ2-5; a weak D match, TRBD2 (7 bases). The CDR3 has 14 residues. Per the germline V gene, CDR1 is SGHRS and CDR2 is YFSETQ. Trimming took off 6 bases at V and 0 bases at J, with 12 bases between the two ends. The CDR3 loop is CASMGGADQETQYF. For the CDR3, the DNA is TGCGCCAGCATGGGGGGGGCCGACCAAGAGACCCAGTACTTC.

The count of this clone is one. This sequence joins TRBV15 and TRBJ2-3, with a possible D match to TRBD2 (5 bases). Trimming took off 3 bases at V and 4 bases at J, with 17 bases between the two ends. This CDR3 region has 16 residues. CDR1 and CDR2 (germline): LNHNV, YYDKDF (reference sequence). This CDR3 reads CATSSFSSKVADTQYF. CDR3 sequence (DNA): TGTGCCACCAGCAGCTTCTCTAGCAAAGTGGCAGATACGCAGTATTTT.

The chain couples TRBV6-6 to TRBJ2-3; perhaps TRBD1 as D (6 bases). The CDR3 consists of 12 residues. Germline CDR1 is MNHNY and CDR2 is SVGAGI (reference sequence). The germline V and J ends were trimmed by 6 bases and 6 bases, with 10 bases remaining between them. In DNA form, the CDR3 reads TGTGCCAGCAGCTATAGGGGGGATACGCAGTATTTT. It is translated as CASSYRGDTQYF.

V usage is TRBV6-1 and J usage is TRBJ1-5; unclear D gene. With 2 bases removed from V and 7 bases from J, the gap between germline ends came to 9 bases. Germline assignment: CDR1 MNHNS and CDR2 SASEGT. The CDR3 has 13 amino acids. Here the CDR3 reads CASSETRPQPQHF. CDR3 sequence (DNA): TGTGCCAGCAGTGAAACTAGACCACAGCCCCAGCATTTT.

The V call is TRBV6-5, the J call TRBJ2-7; D call uncertain. The CDR3 sequence is 11 residues long. The germline CDR1 and CDR2 sequences are MNHEY and SVGAGI. V was shortened by 2 bases and J by 6 bases, with 5 bases between the two germline ends. The CDR3 DNA follows: TGTGCCAGCAGTTACGGGCCCGAGCAGTACTTC. Its protein is CASSYGPEQYF.

Details on this clone: The identical CDR3 is also encoded by other nucleotide sequences in the sample. The chain has TRBV30 and TRBJ1-6; TRBD1 might be the D (6 bases). V lost 2 bases, J lost 2 bases, and 13 bases lay in between. CDR3 length: 16 residues. Germline-derived CDR1 and CDR2 are GTSNPN and SVGIG (reference sequence). The DNA of the CDR3 is TGTGCCTGGAGTCTCCCATCAGGGGCCTATAATTCACCCCTCCACTTT. Translation gives CAWSLPSGAYNSPLHF.

V is TRBV19 and J is TRBJ1-2; 7 bases are shared with TRBD1. The CDR3 has 12 residues. Germline V gene sequence: CDR1 LNHDA, CDR2 SQIVND (reference sequence). V was clipped by 7 bases and J by 4 bases; unmatched bases: 3. The CDR3: CASIDRVYGYTF. DNA for the CDR3: TGTGCCAGTATCGACAGGGTCTATGGCTACACCTTC.

V is TRBV5-1 and J is TRBJ2-5, with D maybe TRBD1 (5 bases). The end of the DNA is better explained by TRBJ2-7, so the J call may be wrong. Germline assignment: CDR1 SGHRS and CDR2 YFSETQ. The CDR3 is made up of 16 amino acids. The CDR3 region is CASSLVPTAKAYEQYF. In DNA form, the CDR3 reads TGCGCCAGCAGCTTGGTTCCGACAGCCAAAGCCTACGAGCAGTACTTC.

This sequence joins TRBV10-3 and TRBJ1-3; D is possibly TRBD1 (5 bases). The CDR3 sequence is 14 residues long. Germline V gene sequence: CDR1 ENHRY, CDR2 SYGVKD. The V gene lost 5 bases and the J gene lost 0 bases, with 8 bases spanning the gap. In nucleotides, the CDR3 is TGTGCCATCAGTACGACAGTCTCTGGAAACACCATATATTTT. Residues: CAISTTVSGNTIYF.

This chain uses TRBV28 with TRBJ2-5; 12 bases line up with TRBD2. This CDR3 contains 15 residues. The trim removed 6 bases at V and 2 bases at J, leaving 4 bases unmatched. Germline values: CDR1 MDHEN, CDR2 SYDVKM. CDR3 DNA: TGTGCCAGCAGCTTCACTAGCGGGGGGCAAGAGACCCAGTACTTC. Its protein product is CASSFTSGGQETQYF. Full variable domain (outside the CDR3, taken from reference TRBV28 and TRBJ2-5): DVKVTQSSRYLVKRTGEKVFLECVQDMDHENMFWYRQDPGLGLRLIYFSYDVKMKEKGDIPEGYSVSREKKERFSLILESASTNQTSMYLCASSFTSGGQETQYFGPGTRLLVL.